The 15 T cell receptor beta chains in this list originate from one sample, sequenced in a study of cytomegalovirus exposure and HLA in healthy donors. Profiled with immunoSEQ multiplex PCR; TCRdb holds only in-frame clones, not every one. Found here are approximately 88,000 clones, approximately 96% of them singletons; the top ten hold roughly 1.3%. The sequenced sample was PBMCs. The receptors were sampled from a woman under 30 in good health and CMV-seronegative.

V gene TRBV5-1 combines with J gene TRBJ2-7; a weak D match, TRBD2 (7 bases). The CDR3 has 18 residues. From germline, CDR1 is SGHRS and CDR2 YFSETQ. Trimming cost V 0 bases and J 4 bases, with 23 bases left between them. This CDR3 is CASSLVVGGAATSYEQYF. For the CDR3, the DNA is TGCGCCAGCAGCTTGGTCGTGGGGGGGGCCGCGACCTCGTACGAGCAGTACTTC.

The chain recombines TRBV10-1 with TRBJ2-7, with D possibly matching TRBD2 (5 bases). CDR3 length equals 14 residues. CDR1 is WNHNN and CDR2 is SYGVQD in the germline V gene (reference sequence). Trimming took off 3 bases at V and 4 bases at J, with 13 bases between the two ends. CDR3 bases: TGCGCCAGCAGTGATGGGAGCGCGAATTACGAGCAGTACTTC. Residues: CASSDGSANYEQYF.

The chain combines TRBV6-5 with TRBJ2-7; TRBD1 agrees at 7 bases. CDR3 length equals 13 residues. Germline assignment: CDR1 MNHEY and CDR2 SVGAGI. The V gene end was trimmed by 4 bases and the J gene end by 3 bases; junction bases not matched to a gene: 3. DNA for the CDR3: TGTGCCAGCAGTTCGGACAGGTACTACGAGCAGTACTTC. This sequence encodes CASSSDRYYEQYF.

This chain uses TRBV29-1 with TRBJ2-7; 13 bases agree with TRBD2. The CDR3 runs 19 residues. Unmatched junction bases numbered 11, after V lost 0 bases and J lost 0 bases. Germline V lookup: CDR1 SQVTM, CDR2 ANQGSEA. The CDR3 region is CSVEDPMTSGRSNSYEQYF. The CDR3 bases are TGCAGCGTTGAAGACCCGATGACTAGCGGGAGGTCCAACTCCTACGAGCAGTACTTC.

As regards this clone: One end of the junction is discordant with germline, which a read error may explain. The V call is TRBV5-1, the J call TRBJ2-7; D call uncertain. This CDR3 has 14 amino acids. Looked up from germline, CDR1 is SGHRS and CDR2 is YFSETQ. CDR3 sequence (DNA): TGCGCCAGCAGCGGTGAGGCAACGACCTACGAGCTGTACTTC. Its translation: CASSGEATTYELYF.

This chain links TRBV19 with TRBJ1-5; 7 nucleotides agree with TRBD1. With 6 bases clipped from V and 0 bases from J, the junction kept 11 bases outside the gene matches. This CDR3 has 17 residues. Per germline, CDR1 LNHDA and CDR2 SQIVND (reference sequence). CDR3 sequence: CASSRPGQAVSNQPQHF. CDR3 nucleotides: TGTGCCAGTAGCCGACCAGGACAGGCCGTTAGCAATCAGCCCCAGCATTTT.

This clone was seen just once. The rearrangement uses TRBV7-9 and TRBJ1-1; D may be TRBD1 (6 bases). V was pared by 7 bases and J by 6 bases, with 12 bases between. From germline, CDR1 is SEHNR and CDR2 FQNEAQ (reference sequence). This CDR3 is built from 12 residues. As DNA, the CDR3 is TGTGCCAGCATAACACAGGGTGCTGAAGCTTTCTTT. As protein: CASITQGAEAFF.

This chain joins TRBV11-2 and TRBJ2-5, with D perhaps TRBD2 (6 bases). The V end lost 5 bases, the J end lost 0 bases, and 13 bases lay between the germline ends. The germline V gene has CDR1 SGHAT and CDR2 FQNNGV. There are 15 residues in the CDR3. CDR3 in DNA: TGTGCCAGCAGCCCGCCGTGGAGGGACCAAGAGACCCAGTACTTC. Amino acid sequence: CASSPPWRDQETQYF.

The chain employs TRBV5-5 and TRBJ2-7; possible D gene TRBD2, 6 bases. Germline lookup yields CDR1 SGHKS and CDR2 YYEKEE (reference sequence). The CDR3 has 16 amino acids. The V gene lost 0 bases and the J gene lost 9 bases, with 22 bases spanning the gap. The CDR3 DNA follows: TGTGCCAGCAGCTTGGACCGGGGGACTTCTTCGGTTGTGCAGTACTTC. Translated: CASSLDRGTSSVVQYF.

The chain combines TRBV7-9 with TRBJ2-1; a possible D gene is TRBD2 (6 bases). With 6 bases removed from V and 10 bases from J, the gap between germline ends came to 19 bases. The CDR3 extends over 14 amino acids. Germline V gene data show CDR1 as SEHNR and CDR2 as FQNEAQ (reference sequence). CDR3 bases: TGTGCCAGCAGGCCAGGGACCACCGCGGGGGAGCAGTTCTTC. Protein product: CASRPGTTAGEQFF.

The chain combines TRBV6-1 with TRBJ1-2; 9 positions agree with TRBD1. The V gene's germline CDR1 is MNHNS and CDR2 SASEGT. This CDR3 is built from 18 residues. J lost 5 bases, V lost 0 bases, and 13 bases had no gene match. CDR3 coding DNA: TGTGCCAGCAGTGAAGCGGGTCTCGGGACAGGGATAAAGTATGGCTACACCTTC. It specifies CASSEAGLGTGIKYGYTF.

The chain uses TRBV7-8 and TRBJ1-3; 7 bases map to TRBD1. This CDR3 has 15 amino acids. The germline V gene has CDR1 SGHVS and CDR2 FQNEAQ. V lost 5 bases to trimming and J lost 2 bases; unmatched junction nucleotides: 6. CDR3 amino acids: CASSRTGVPGNTIYF. In nucleotides, the CDR3 is TGTGCCAGCAGCCGGACAGGAGTTCCTGGAAACACCATATATTTT.

This sequence joins TRBV10-3 and TRBJ2-1, with TRBD1 matching over 9 bases. Per the germline V gene, CDR1 is ENHRY and CDR2 is SYGVKD. This CDR3 comprises 15 residues. Trimming took 7 bases from V and 8 from J; bases not matched to a gene: 12. The CDR3 reads CAITKTGGIAYEQFF. The DNA of the CDR3 is TGTGCCATCACCAAGACAGGGGGAATAGCTTATGAGCAGTTCTTC.

V is TRBV27 and J is TRBJ2-3; 7 bases line up with TRBD2. Trimming at V came to 5 bases and at J to 0 bases, leaving 14 bases not matched to a gene. CDR3 size: 18 residues. Germline V gene data show CDR1 as MNHEY and CDR2 as SMNVEV (reference sequence). In DNA form, the CDR3 reads TGTGCCAGCAGTACGCAACCCTTAGCGGGTACTAGCACAGATACGCAGTATTTT. It yields the protein CASSTQPLAGTSTDTQYF.

V usage is TRBV7-9 and J usage is TRBJ2-1; maybe TRBD2 (5 bases). The V end was cut by 7 bases, the J end by 4 bases, with 11 bases between. This CDR3 is built from 13 residues. Germline V gene lookup returns CDR1 SEHNR and CDR2 FQNEAQ (reference sequence). CDR3 in amino acids: CASILGVYNEQFF. The CDR3 nucleotides are TGTGCCAGCATCCTCGGGGTTTACAATGAGCAGTTCTTC.